A selection of T cell receptor beta chains follows, all from one sample in a study of spatial heterogeneity in lung cancer. TCRdb used MiXCR to reprocess the 5' RACE reads, holding one entry per CDR3 protein. The data contain tens of thousands of distinct CDR3 sequences, roughly 6.9% of them singletons. The source was PBMCs, collected at surgery. The receptors here all came from a male donor with early-stage non-small cell lung cancer. The conserved cysteine and the conserved F or W are not part of the CDR3 here.

>TRBV18
ASSPRDLNTEAF
>TRBV10-3
AISEYSGSGNEQF
>TRBV28
ASSLAGGEGSPLH
>TRBV12-3/TRBV12-4
ASSPDRGKNSNQPQH
>TRBV4-1
ASSQVDIISYNEQF
>TRBV6-6
ASSSDGSYEQY
>TRBV7-9
ASSLDYGYT
>TRBV12-3/TRBV12-4
ASSPPLLGASEAF
>TRBV7-9
ASSLGTSGTYNEQF
>TRBV20-1
SASAGTSGRNEQY
>TRBV19
ASSSLAGTDTQY
>TRBV11-2
ASSLWQQETQY
>TRBV9
ASSVLSSGSGANVLT
>TRBV19
ASSKTVAGTQY
>TRBV18
ASSPMGTHYGYT
>TRBV20-1
SAPGQADGYT
>TRBV6-5
ASSYSILRTGHEKLF
>TRBV6-5
ASSYGDTRNNIQY
>TRBV5-4
ASRTGQQETQY
>TRBV10-3
AISESGGAGEKLF
>TRBV20-1
SATRQGGHEQY
>TRBV5-4
ASSTDRVRGVTEAF
>TRBV7-6
ASSRQGVETQY
>TRBV10-3
AIREQGISGANVLT
>TRBV4-2
ASSQDMSVTGELF
>TRBV15
ATSVELLRMNTEAF
>TRBV2
ASRPQGNSNQPQH
>TRBV30
AWGPGATGELF
>TRBV7-3
ASSLNGGAKNIQY
>TRBV7-9
ASTSSTHDTEAF
>TRBV6-2/TRBV6-3
ASTLDRPYNEQF
>TRBV6-1
ASSHTHMIGQF
>TRBV28
ASNFLAGGRNEQF
>TRBV27
ASSFLTSGGESTDTQY
>TRBV7-2
ASSLDRYGYT
>TRBV6-5
ASSYSSERDTDTQY
>TRBV20-1
SARPSGGGTGELF
>TRBV12-3/TRBV12-4
ASSLKGAGNSNQPQH
>TRBV20-1
SARALADSYNEQF
>TRBV4-1
ASSQELAASYNEQF
>TRBV25-1
ASSETQGGGYT
>TRBV7-3
ASSLFGGSNIQY
>TRBV3-1
ASSHRTGTSNNEQF
>TRBV20-1
SARAEQGNASPLH
>TRBV6-2/TRBV6-3
ASRTSLLYQETQY
>TRBV12-3/TRBV12-4
ASRKREGEQEQF
>TRBV7-8
ASSSRRFSNEKLF
>TRBV5-4
ASSRPLAGSNTGELF
>TRBV12-3/TRBV12-4
ASRPTGTRYT
>TRBV30
AWSSAAAGRLQNQPQH
>TRBV12-3/TRBV12-4
ASSSLAGGSNEQF
>TRBV5-6
ASIPGTGNTEAF
>TRBV6-1
ASSQNSPLH
>TRBV7-9
ASSLGSGSLSEQF
>TRBV28
ASSFRFDTEAF
>TRBV2
ASSEQGTADTQY
>TRBV7-9
ASSPSEFSYGYT
>TRBV20-1
SAREQGVAKNIQY
>TRBV7-9
ASSSRQGASTNEKLF